These 10 T cell receptor beta chains originate from one sample sequenced in a study of blood T cell repertoires in COVID-19. Assay: immunoSEQ multiplex PCR; the TCRdb copy retains only in-frame clones and omits some. Here the sample spans approximately 230,000 clones, around nine tenths being singletons. The sequencing sample was made of PBMCs or T cells enriched from blood (not recorded which). All receptors come from a woman aged 25 to 45 who had recovered from COVID-19.

The rearrangement links TRBV6-5 to TRBJ2-7, with 8 bases fitting TRBD1. The CDR3 extends over 14 amino acids. Looked up from germline, CDR1 is MNHEY and CDR2 is SVGAGI. The J segment lost 7 bases and the V segment lost 6 bases, leaving 11 bases of the junction unmatched. DNA of the CDR3: TGTGCCAGCAGCCCCTACCGGACAGGGAATGAGCAGTACTTC. This sequence encodes CASSPYRTGNEQYF.

Here the CDR3 DNA reads TGTGCCAGCAGTTTAGGGGGGGGGCGCACCTATGGCTACACCTTC. This translates into CASSLGGGRTYGYTF. The chain couples TRBV28 to TRBJ1-2; the D gene is possibly TRBD1 (6 bases). Germline V gene data show CDR1 as MDHEN and CDR2 as SYDVKM. V was trimmed by 2 bases and J by 4 bases, leaving 14 bases between them. The CDR3 is 15 residues long.

The V and J genes are TRBV6-2 or TRBV6-3 and TRBJ1-2, with 7 bases lining up with TRBD1. In germline, CDR1 is MNHEY, CDR2 SVGEGT. CDR3 length: 16 amino acids. Losses at the gene ends were 2 bases for V and 4 bases for J; bases not matched to a gene: 10. The DNA of the CDR3 is TGTGCCAGCAGTTACAACCGGGACAGACCTACCTATGGCTACACCTTC. This gives the protein CASSYNRDRPTYGYTF.

V is TRBV19 and J is TRBJ1-6; 7 nucleotides match TRBD1. V dropped 6 bases and J dropped 6; count of bases not matched to a gene: 11. Germline V gives CDR1 LNHDA, CDR2 SQIVND (reference sequence). The CDR3 extends over 16 amino acids. CDR3 loop: CASSAYRGPGNSPLHF. The CDR3 bases are TGTGCCAGTAGCGCGTACAGGGGCCCTGGTAATTCACCCCTCCACTTT.

This chain's CDR3 is CASSPREQQFF. The CDR3 DNA reads as TGTGCCAGCAGTCCCAGGGAACAGCAGTTCTTC. The V and J genes are TRBV28 and TRBJ2-1; TRBD1 might be the D (5 bases). The CDR3 consists of 11 residues. Germline-derived CDR1 and CDR2 are MDHEN and SYDVKM. The germline V and J ends were trimmed by 5 bases and 11 bases, with 10 bases remaining between them.

This sequence joins TRBV11-2 and TRBJ1-1; 9 bases are shared with TRBD1. Per germline, CDR1 SGHAT and CDR2 FQNNGV. The CDR3 extends over 16 amino acids. V gave up 4 bases and J gave up 0 bases; unmatched junction bases: 6. The CDR3 sequence: CASSSGQGNMNTEAFF. DNA of the CDR3: TGTGCCAGCAGCTCGGGACAGGGTAACATGAACACTGAAGCTTTCTTT. Using reference TRBV11-2 and TRBJ1-1 for the parts outside the CDR3, the full variable domain is EAGVAQSPRYKIIEKRQSVAFWCNPISGHATLYWYQQILGQGPKLLIQFQNNGVVDDSQLPKDRFSAERLKGVDSTLKIQPAKLEDSAVYLCASSSGQGNMNTEAFFGQGTRLTVV.

The chain couples TRBV30 to TRBJ1-1, with a weak D call TRBD1 (5 bases). The CDR3 length is 13 residues. The V end lost 3 bases, the J end lost 1 base, and 9 bases lay between the germline ends. Germline lookup yields CDR1 GTSNPN and CDR2 SVGIG (reference sequence). CDR3 protein: CAWSGQGNTEAFF. Here the CDR3 DNA reads TGTGCCTGGAGCGGGCAGGGGAACACTGAAGCTTTCTTT. Full variable domain (remainder filled in from reference TRBV30 and TRBJ1-1): SQTIHQWPATLVQPVGSPLSLECTVEGTSNPNLYWYRQAAGRGLQLLFYSVGIGQISSEVPQNLSASRPQDRQFILSSKKLLLSDSGFYLCAWSGQGNTEAFFGQGTRLTVV.

This sequence joins TRBV28 and TRBJ1-6; D is undetermined. The CDR3 totals 15 residues. Germline CDR1 and CDR2: MDHEN and SYDVKM. The V gene lost 7 bases and the J gene lost 0 bases, with 10 bases spanning the gap. CDR3 protein: CASKTQSSYNSPLHF. As DNA, the CDR3 is TGTGCCAGCAAAACTCAAAGCTCCTATAATTCACCCCTCCACTTT.

This chain links TRBV28 with TRBJ1-1; perhaps TRBD1 as D (5 bases). The CDR3 spans 15 residues. Trimming shortened V by 1 base and J by 4 bases, and 13 bases separated the two germline ends. Per germline, CDR1 MDHEN and CDR2 SYDVKM. DNA of the CDR3: TGTGCCAGCAGTTTATTTGGGGGACTGCGCACTGAAGCTTTCTTT. It specifies CASSLFGGLRTEAFF. The full variable domain, completed using reference TRBV28 and TRBJ1-1, is DVKVTQSSRYLVKRTGEKVFLECVQDMDHENMFWYRQDPGLGLRLIYFSYDVKMKEKGDIPEGYSVSREKKERFSLILESASTNQTSMYLCASSLFGGLRTEAFFGQGTRLTVV.

V usage is TRBV28 and J usage is TRBJ1-4; D not certain. Germline V gene data show CDR1 as MDHEN and CDR2 as SYDVKM. The CDR3 contains 15 residues. The V and J ends lost 2 bases and 3 bases respectively, with 10 bases between them. The CDR3 nucleotides read TGTGCCAGCAGTTTAGGTACAGCCTCTAATGAAAAACTGTTTTTT. Its protein product is CASSLGTASNEKLFF.